The entry that follows covers one T cell receptor (beta chain) sequence. What it recognizes is unknown. Using immunoSEQ multiplex PCR, the repertoire was profiled, and TCRdb retains in-frame clones only, with some absent. Seen here are roughly 30,000 clones, 75% to 85% observed once, and the top ten hold roughly a quarter. The sample originates from a study of radiotherapy plus CTLA-4 blockade in lung cancer. Study information: There were objective responses in roughly 18% of patients, and around 31% had disease control.

Germline CDR1 and CDR2: MNHNS and SASEGT. This CDR3 is 14 amino acids long. Trimming cost V 7 bases and J 1 base; bases outside gene matches: 2. General study points: Early clonal dynamics of blood T cells, together with interferon-beta, were reported as the best response predictor.

Sequenced material: peripheral blood, taken from a patient treated with radiotherapy plus ipilimumab. The chain couples TRBV6-1 to TRBJ2-7, with 12 bases aligning to TRBD2. This clonotype was obtained from a human donor with non-small cell lung cancer that progressed on radiotherapy plus ipilimumab. CDR3 region: CASTGLAGSYEQYF. DNA of the CDR3: TGTGCCAGCACTGGACTAGCGGGGTCCTACGAGCAGTACTTC.